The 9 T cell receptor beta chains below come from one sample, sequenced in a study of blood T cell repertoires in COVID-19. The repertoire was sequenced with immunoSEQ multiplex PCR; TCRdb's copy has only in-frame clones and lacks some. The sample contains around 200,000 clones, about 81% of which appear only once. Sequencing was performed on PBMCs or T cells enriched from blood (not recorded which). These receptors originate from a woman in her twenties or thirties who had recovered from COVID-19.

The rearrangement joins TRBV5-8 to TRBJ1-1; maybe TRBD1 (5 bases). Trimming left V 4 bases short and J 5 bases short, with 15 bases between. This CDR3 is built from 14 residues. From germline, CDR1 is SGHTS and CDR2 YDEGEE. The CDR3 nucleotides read TGTGCCAGCAGCCAGCACATTTCAGGGACTGAAGCTTTCTTT. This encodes CASSQHISGTEAFF.

The chain's CDR3 is CATLAQGNTGELFF. DNA for the CDR3: TGTGCCACCCTGGCACAGGGGAACACCGGGGAGCTGTTTTTT. The chain joins TRBV7-9 to TRBJ2-2; weak D call: TRBD1 (6 bases). Trimming took 10 bases from V and 1 from J, leaving 13 bases between them. Germline loops: CDR1 SEHNR, CDR2 FQNEAQ (reference sequence). This CDR3 region has 14 residues.

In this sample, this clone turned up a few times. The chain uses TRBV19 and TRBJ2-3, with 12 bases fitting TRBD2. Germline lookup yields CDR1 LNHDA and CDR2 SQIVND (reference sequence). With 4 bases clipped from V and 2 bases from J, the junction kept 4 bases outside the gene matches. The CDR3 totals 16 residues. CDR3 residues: CASSRTSGRSTDTQYF. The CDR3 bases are TGTGCCAGTAGTAGAACTAGCGGGAGGTCCACAGATACGCAGTATTTT.

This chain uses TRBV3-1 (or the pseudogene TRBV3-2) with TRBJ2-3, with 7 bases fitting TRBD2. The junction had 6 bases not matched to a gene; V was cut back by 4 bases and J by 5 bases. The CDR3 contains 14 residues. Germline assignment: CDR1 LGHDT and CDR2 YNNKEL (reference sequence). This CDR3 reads CASSPGTTLDTQYF. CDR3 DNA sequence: TGTGCCAGCAGCCCGGGGACTACGCTAGATACGCAGTATTTT.

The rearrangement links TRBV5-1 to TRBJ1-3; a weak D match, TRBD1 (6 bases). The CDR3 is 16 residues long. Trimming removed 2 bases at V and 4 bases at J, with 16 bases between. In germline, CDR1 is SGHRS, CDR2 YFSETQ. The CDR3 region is CASSFFGGLKGNTIYF. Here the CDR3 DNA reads TGCGCCAGCAGCTTTTTCGGGGGGCTCAAGGGAAACACCATATATTTT.

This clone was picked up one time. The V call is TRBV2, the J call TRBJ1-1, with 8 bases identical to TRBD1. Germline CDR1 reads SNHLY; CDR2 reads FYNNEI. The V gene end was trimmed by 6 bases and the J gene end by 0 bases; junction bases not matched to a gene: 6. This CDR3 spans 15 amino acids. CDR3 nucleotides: TGTGCCAGCAGGGGATGGGACAGGATGAACACTGAAGCTTTCTTT. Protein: CASRGWDRMNTEAFF.

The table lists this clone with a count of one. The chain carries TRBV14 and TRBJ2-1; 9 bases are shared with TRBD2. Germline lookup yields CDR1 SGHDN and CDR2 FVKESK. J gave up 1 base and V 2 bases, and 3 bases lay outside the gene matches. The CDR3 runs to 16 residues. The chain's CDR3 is CASSQPRGGSYNEQFF. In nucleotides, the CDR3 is TGTGCCAGCAGCCAACCGCGGGGGGGTTCCTACAATGAGCAGTTCTTC. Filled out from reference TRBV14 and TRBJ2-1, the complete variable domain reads EAGVTQFPSHSVIEKGQTVTLRCDPISGHDNLYWYRRVMGKEIKFLLHFVKESKQDESGMPNNRFLAERTGGTYSTLKVQPAELEDSGVYFCASSQPRGGSYNEQFFGPGTRLTVL.

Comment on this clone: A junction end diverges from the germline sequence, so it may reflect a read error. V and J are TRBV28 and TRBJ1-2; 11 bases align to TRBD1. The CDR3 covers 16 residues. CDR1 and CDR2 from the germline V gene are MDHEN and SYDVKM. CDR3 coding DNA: TGTGCCGGCAGTTTATCCTTCGGGACAGGGGGTTTAGGCTACACCTTC. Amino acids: CAGSLSFGTGGLGYTF.

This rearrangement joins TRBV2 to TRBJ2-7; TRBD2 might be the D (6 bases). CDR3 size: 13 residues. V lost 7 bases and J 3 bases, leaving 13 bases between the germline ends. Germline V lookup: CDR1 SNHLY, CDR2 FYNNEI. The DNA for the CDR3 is TGTGCCAGCACGTTCCAGGGAGGCTACGAGCAGTACTTC. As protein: CASTFQGGYEQYF.